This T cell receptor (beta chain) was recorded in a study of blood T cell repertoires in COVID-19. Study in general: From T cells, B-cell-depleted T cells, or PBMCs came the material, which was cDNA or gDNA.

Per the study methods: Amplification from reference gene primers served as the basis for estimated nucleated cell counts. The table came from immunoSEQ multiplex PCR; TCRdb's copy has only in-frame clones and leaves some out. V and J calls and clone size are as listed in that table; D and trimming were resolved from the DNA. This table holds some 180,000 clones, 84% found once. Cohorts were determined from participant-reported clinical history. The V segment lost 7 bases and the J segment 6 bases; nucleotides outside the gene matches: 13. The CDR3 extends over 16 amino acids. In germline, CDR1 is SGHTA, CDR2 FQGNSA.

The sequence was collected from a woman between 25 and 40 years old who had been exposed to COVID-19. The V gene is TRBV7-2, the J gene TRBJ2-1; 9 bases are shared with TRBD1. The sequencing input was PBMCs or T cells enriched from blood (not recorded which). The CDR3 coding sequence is TGTGCCAGCAACTTCCGGGACAGGGTTGTCGGCAATGAGCAGTTCTTC. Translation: CASNFRDRVVGNEQFF.